One sample yielded the 4 T cell receptor beta chains listed below, sequenced in a study of T cells in Graves' hyperthyroidism and ophthalmopathy. Researchers took RNA transcripts and amplified the TCR beta CDR3 regions from them. TCR CDR3 underwent first-round RT-PCR with the HTBI primer set. TCRdb analysed the multiplex PCR reads with MiXCR anew, one entry per CDR3 protein. The sample includes fewer than 500,000 distinct CDR3 sequences, roughly 14% of them seen just once. Material: blood. The source is a man aged 18 to 35 with Graves' ophthalmopathy.

The genes are TRBV9 and TRBJ2-1, with D possibly matching TRBD2 (6 bases). Germline CDR1 reads SGDLS; CDR2 reads YYNGEE. Trimming shortened V by 0 bases and J by 10 bases, and 17 bases separated the two germline ends. The CDR3 spans 15 residues. The CDR3 region is CASSVGGEASGEQFF. DNA for the CDR3: TGTGCCAGCAGCGTAGGCGGGGAGGCCTCAGGGGAGCAGTTCTTC.

There are many counts of this clonotype. The chain carries TRBV7-9 and TRBJ2-2, with D perhaps TRBD1 or TRBD2 (5 bases each). The ends were cut back, 4 bases at V and 4 bases at J, with 10 bases in the middle. Looked up from germline, CDR1 is SEHNR and CDR2 is FQNEAQ (reference sequence). This CDR3 has 14 amino acids. This CDR3 reads CASSSGPTTGELFF. CDR3 sequence (DNA): TGTGCCAGCAGCTCGGGACCAACCACCGGGGAGCTGTTTTTT.

This clonotype came up many times. V is TRBV6-1 and J is TRBJ1-6, with TRBD1 as a possible D gene (5 bases). Germline V gene data show CDR1 as MNHNS and CDR2 as SASEGT. V lost 7 bases and J 7 bases, leaving 11 bases between the germline ends. The CDR3 has 13 residues. CDR3 residues: CASKGTENSPLHF. Written as DNA, the CDR3 is TGTGCCAGCAAAGGGACGGAGAATTCACCCCTCCACTTT.

This clonotype has ten or more counts. The chain is built from TRBV27 and TRBJ2-7; D not resolved. The CDR3 consists of 13 residues. Trimming took 2 bases from V and 2 from J, leaving 7 bases between them. Looked up from germline, CDR1 is MNHEY and CDR2 is SMNVEV (reference sequence). The CDR3 DNA sequence: TGTGCCAGCAGTTTAAGGTTCACCTACGAGCAGTACTTC. This encodes CASSLRFTYEQYF.